Presented here are 18 T cell receptor beta chains from one specimen sequenced in a study of patients and donors after allogeneic stem cell transplantation. In TCRdb, the RT-PCR reads were re-called with MiXCR into one record per CDR3 protein. The data contain under 200,000 distinct CDR3 sequences, roughly 24% of them singletons. Material: blood, either unsorted or a sorted T cell fraction (not recorded which). The receptors stem from a human donor who was either an allogeneic HSCT recipient or a stem cell or donor lymphocyte infusion donor (not recorded which). It is not recorded whose cells these are; they may come from a transplant donor.

In this sample, this clonotype turned up a few times. CDR3 coding DNA: TGTGCCAGCAGCCAAGAACAGGGGACGGTCAATGAGCAGTTCTTC. Its translation: CASSQEQGTVNEQFF. The J gene is TRBJ2-1, the V gene TRBV14, with 7 nucleotides matching TRBD1. The trim removed 0 bases at V and 6 bases at J, leaving 5 bases unmatched. CDR1 and CDR2 (germline): SGHDN, FVKESK. CDR3 length: 15 residues.

The V and J genes are TRBV5-1 and TRBJ2-7; 9 bases agree with TRBD1. Germline CDR1 reads SGHRS; CDR2 reads YFSETQ. This CDR3 is built from 13 residues. V trimming: 5 bases; J trimming: 2 bases; junction bases outside the gene matches: 2. CDR3 sequence: CASRGTGTYEQYF. CDR3 nucleotides: TGCGCCAGCAGAGGGACAGGGACCTACGAGCAGTACTTC.

The CDR3 protein is CASSERPGGKPQHF. The CDR3 DNA sequence: TGTGCCAGCAGTGAGCGCCCTGGGGGTAAGCCCCAGCATTTT. The rearrangement links TRBV2 to TRBJ1-5, with a tentative D call TRBD1 (5 bases). With 3 bases removed from V and 8 bases from J, the gap between germline ends came to 14 bases. The germline gives CDR1 SNHLY, CDR2 FYNNEI. This CDR3 has 14 amino acids.

In DNA, the CDR3 is TGCAGTGCTAGAGGGGACCTACAATCTGGTCAGCCCCAGCATTTT. It yields the protein CSARGDLQSGQPQHF. This chain connects TRBV20-1 to TRBJ1-5; D possibly corresponds to TRBD1 (5 bases). The V end was cut by 1 base, the J end by 6 bases, with 16 bases between. The germline CDR1 and CDR2 sequences are DFQATT and SNEGSKA (reference sequence). The CDR3 consists of 15 residues.

The chain is built from TRBV7-3 and TRBJ2-1, with D perhaps matching TRBD2 (5 bases). Germline V CDR1 and CDR2: SGHTA, FQGTGA. Trimming cost V 5 bases and J 0 bases, with 14 bases left between them. The CDR3 is 16 amino acids. DNA of the CDR3: TGTGCCAGCAGCGTACGCGCGGGCAGCTCCTACAATGAGCAGTTCTTC. It translates to CASSVRAGSSYNEQFF.

This clonotype appeared a few times. The CDR3 is CSVLGRQGSNEQFF. CDR3 coding DNA: TGCAGCGTACTTGGGAGACAGGGTAGCAATGAGCAGTTCTTC. The chain is built from TRBV29-1 and TRBJ2-1; 7 nucleotides align to TRBD1. The CDR3 covers 14 residues. Trimming at V came to 6 bases and at J to 6 bases, leaving 11 bases not matched to a gene. CDR1 and CDR2 from the germline V gene are SQVTM and ANQGSEA.

This clonotype was detected only a few times. The chain joins TRBV20-1 to TRBJ1-1, with 12 bases identical to TRBD1. This CDR3 is built from 13 residues. V gave up 7 bases and J gave up 5 bases; unmatched junction bases: 5. CDR1 is DFQATT, CDR2 SNEGSKA, per germline (reference sequence). The CDR3 bases are TGCAGTGTGAGGGACAGGGGGCAGACTGAAGCTTTCTTT. This encodes CSVRDRGQTEAFF.

This clonotype was observed a handful of times. This sequence joins TRBV7-2 and TRBJ2-5; D might be TRBD1 (5 bases). V was shortened by 7 bases and J by 7 bases, with 13 bases between the two germline ends. Germline V CDR1 and CDR2: SGHTA, FQGNSA. The CDR3 spans 12 residues. CDR3: CASTLGEGTQYF. CDR3 sequence (DNA): TGTGCCAGCACCCTAGGGGAAGGGACCCAGTACTTC. The entire variable domain, with the rest obtained from reference TRBV7-2 and TRBJ2-5, is as follows: GAGVSQSPSNKVTEKGKDVELRCDPISGHTALYWYRQSLGQGLEFLIYFQGNSAPDKSGLPSDRFSAERTGGSVSTLTIQRTQQEDSAVYLCASTLGEGTQYFGPGTRLLVL.

The J gene is TRBJ2-7, the V gene TRBV11-3; D uncertain. The CDR3 consists of 11 residues. Trimming stripped 5 bases from V and 1 base from J, with 3 bases between. CDR1 and CDR2 (germline): SGHNT, YENEEA. CDR3 nucleotide sequence: TGTGCCAGCAGCAAATCCTACGAGCAGTACTTC. Encoded protein: CASSKSYEQYF. The full variable domain, its missing parts supplied by reference TRBV11-3 and TRBJ2-7, is EAGVVQSPRYKIIEKKQPVAFWCNPISGHNTLYWYLQNLGQGPELLIRYENEEAVDDSQLPKDRFSAERLKGVDSTLKIQPAELGDSAVYLCASSKSYEQYFGPGTRLTVT.

The rearrangement uses TRBV12-3 or TRBV12-4 and TRBJ2-3; perhaps D is TRBD1 or TRBD2 (5 bases each). Trimming stripped 8 bases from V and 4 bases from J, with 13 bases between. The CDR3 has 13 residues. CDR3 DNA sequence: TGTGCCAGCGGGGTCCAGGGAGCAGATACGCAGTATTTT. This gives the protein CASGVQGADTQYF.

The chain links TRBV12-3 or TRBV12-4 to TRBJ2-2; TRBD2 matches at 9 bases. Unmatched junction bases numbered 3, after V lost 5 bases and J lost 5 bases. The CDR3 covers 14 residues. In DNA, the CDR3 is TGTGCCAGCAGTCGACTAGCGGAAACCGGGGAGCTGTTTTTT. Translated, it gives CASSRLAETGELFF.

V is TRBV7-9 and J is TRBJ1-5, with TRBD1 matching over 10 bases. V dropped 1 base and J dropped 8; count of bases not matched to a gene: 5. Germline CDR1 SEHNR, CDR2 FQNEAQ (reference sequence). The CDR3 contains 15 residues. The DNA for the CDR3 is TGTGCCAGCAGCTTAGGGACAGGGGGTACGGAGCCCCAGCATTTT. Its protein product is CASSLGTGGTEPQHF.

The rearrangement joins TRBV7-9 to TRBJ1-2, with D uncertain. Trimming stripped 3 bases from V and 4 bases from J, with 12 bases between. In germline, CDR1 is SEHNR, CDR2 FQNEAQ (reference sequence). There are 14 residues in the CDR3. The CDR3 region has the DNA TGTGCCAGCAGCTTGAACTCAGAATTCTATGGCTACACCTTC. It encodes CASSLNSEFYGYTF.

There are a few counts of this clonotype. The chain joins TRBV12-3 or TRBV12-4 to TRBJ1-2; D uncertain. Trimming took 1 base from V and 6 from J, leaving 9 bases between them. The CDR3 covers 13 residues. CDR3 coding DNA: TGTGCCAGCAGTTTAGGGTTCTCGGATGGCTACACCTTC. It specifies CASSLGFSDGYTF.

This clonotype has a handful of counts. The chain employs TRBV2 and TRBJ2-1, with D unclear. This CDR3 has 12 amino acids. V lost 4 bases and J lost 4, with 5 bases in between. The germline V gene encodes CDR1 SNHLY and CDR2 FYNNEI. The CDR3 nucleotides are TGTGCCAGCAGTGCAGGATACAATGAGCAGTTCTTC. As protein: CASSAGYNEQFF.

This clonotype has a count of ten or more. This chain joins TRBV20-1 and TRBJ1-5; D uncertain. This CDR3 comprises 16 residues. From germline, CDR1 is DFQATT and CDR2 SNEGSKA (reference sequence). V shed 5 bases and J shed 1 base, with 18 bases lying between them. The CDR3: CSALMAGRESNQPQHF. The CDR3 DNA reads TGCAGTGCTCTAATGGCGGGGAGGGAAAGCAATCAGCCCCAGCATTTT.

This clonotype was counted at least ten times. V and J are TRBV4-3 and TRBJ1-1, with D possibly TRBD1 on 5 matching bases. Germline CDR1 and CDR2: LGHNA and YSLEER. Trimming left V 0 bases short and J 4 bases short, with 9 bases between. The CDR3 is made up of 14 amino acids. CDR3 protein: CASSQDRGSTEAFF. The CDR3 region has the DNA TGCGCCAGCAGCCAAGATAGGGGTAGCACTGAAGCTTTCTTT.

This chain joins TRBV7-2 and TRBJ1-2; D not certain. V lost 10 bases and J lost 4, with 34 bases in between. CDR3 length equals 19 residues. Germline V gives CDR1 SGHTA, CDR2 FQGNSA. The CDR3 region is CATPQLHYTGGSSGYGYTF. The CDR3 DNA follows: TGTGCCACCCCGCAGCTCCATTATACCGGTGGGAGCTCAGGCTATGGCTACACCTTC.